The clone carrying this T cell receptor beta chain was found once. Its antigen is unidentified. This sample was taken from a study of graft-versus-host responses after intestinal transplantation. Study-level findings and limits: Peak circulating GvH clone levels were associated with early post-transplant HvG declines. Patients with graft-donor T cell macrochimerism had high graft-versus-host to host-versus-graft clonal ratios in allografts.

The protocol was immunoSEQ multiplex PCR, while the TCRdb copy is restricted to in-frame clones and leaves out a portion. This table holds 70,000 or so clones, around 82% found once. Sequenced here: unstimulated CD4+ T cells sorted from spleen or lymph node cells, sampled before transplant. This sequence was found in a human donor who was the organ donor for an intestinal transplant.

The CDR3 DNA sequence: TGCAGCGTTGCAGGGGGCAAGAATCAGCCCCAGCATTTT. Its translation is CSVAGGKNQPQHF. The chain combines TRBV29-1 with TRBJ1-5; 8 bases fit TRBD1. V gave up 4 bases and J gave up 4 bases; unmatched junction bases: 3. The CDR3 extends over 13 amino acids. From germline, CDR1 is SQVTM and CDR2 ANQGSEA.